Listed here is a single T cell receptor (beta chain). Authors' processing steps: From reference gene primer amplification, estimates of nucleated cell counts were derived. Some clones are missing from TCRdb's copy, which holds only in-frame ones; the method was immunoSEQ multiplex PCR. V, J and clone size derive from that table, while D and trimming were established from the DNA sequence. Of about 250,000 clones in the sample, around 92% were seen once. This specimen comes from a study of blood T cell repertoires in COVID-19. V shed 3 bases and J shed 3 bases, with 14 bases lying between them. The V gene's germline CDR1 is MDHEN and CDR2 SYDVKM. The CDR3 contains 15 residues.

The sequenced sample was PBMCs or T cells enriched from blood (not recorded which). This rearrangement joins TRBV28 to TRBJ1-1; D gene ambiguous. This TCR was recovered from a woman aged 25 to 45 with acute COVID-19. CDR3 sequence: CASSFIGIGDTEAFF. CDR3 DNA sequence: TGTGCCAGCAGTTTTATCGGTATCGGGGACACTGAAGCTTTCTTT.